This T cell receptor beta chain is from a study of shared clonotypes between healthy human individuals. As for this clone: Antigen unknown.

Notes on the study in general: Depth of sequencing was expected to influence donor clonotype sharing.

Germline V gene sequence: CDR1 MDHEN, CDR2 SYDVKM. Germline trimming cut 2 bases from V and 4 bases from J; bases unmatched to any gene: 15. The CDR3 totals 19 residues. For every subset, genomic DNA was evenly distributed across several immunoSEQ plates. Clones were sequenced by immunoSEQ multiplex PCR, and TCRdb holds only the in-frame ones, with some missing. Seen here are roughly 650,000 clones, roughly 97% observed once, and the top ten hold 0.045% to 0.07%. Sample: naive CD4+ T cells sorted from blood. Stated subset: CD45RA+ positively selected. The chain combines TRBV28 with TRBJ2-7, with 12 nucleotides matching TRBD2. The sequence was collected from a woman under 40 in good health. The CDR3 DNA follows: TGTGCCAGCAGTTTAAGGGTTCAGAGGCTAGCGGGAGGGAGGTACGAGCAGTACTTC. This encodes CASSLRVQRLAGGRYEQYF.